The 2 T cell receptor beta chains below all came from one sample that was sequenced in a study of cytomegalovirus exposure and HLA in healthy donors. Vbeta (60) and Jbeta (13) primers were used in the PCR. This table comes from immunoSEQ multiplex PCR, and its TCRdb copy is limited to in-frame clones, with some not included. This sample's clone table lists around 75,000 clones. Sequenced sample: PBMCs. The receptors stem from a woman aged 55-70 years in good health and CMV-seronegative.

The gene calls are TRBV18 and TRBJ2-7; D gene ambiguous. Trimming cost V 1 base and J 5 bases, with 12 bases left between them. The CDR3 totals 14 residues. The germline CDR1 and CDR2 sequences are KGHSH and LQKENI. The CDR3 nucleotides read TGTGCCAGCTCACCACGAGAGGAATCGCACGAGCAGTACTTC. Amino acid sequence: CASSPREESHEQYF.

The chain uses TRBV15 and TRBJ1-1, with no clear D. V was trimmed by 1 base and J by 5 bases, leaving 5 bases between them. The germline CDR1 and CDR2 sequences are LNHNV and YYDKDF (reference sequence). There are 12 residues in the CDR3. The CDR3 region is CATSRVGTEAFF. For the CDR3, the DNA is TGTGCCACCAGCAGAGTCGGGACTGAAGCTTTCTTT.